Presented here are 21 T cell receptor beta chains from one specimen sequenced in a study of a mutant IDH1 vaccine in newly diagnosed glioma. The repertoire was sequenced with immunoSEQ multiplex PCR; TCRdb's copy has only in-frame clones and lacks some. The data show roughly 130,000 clones, with roughly 75% seen just once and approximately 5% held by the top ten. No antigen has been assigned to these receptors. Described time point: week 11, during vaccination. In the vaccine, a single dose held 300 ug of the mutant IDH1 20-mer peptide, along with topical imiquimod. Sequences were derived from PBMCs, sampled from a glioma patient whose treatment included an IDH1 peptide vaccine. The receptor set was obtained from a man between 35 and 55 years old with glioma.

The CDR3 sequence: CASSHLGVGSYEQYF. The CDR3 DNA is TGCGCCAGCAGTCACCTCGGGGTCGGGTCCTACGAGCAGTACTTC. The rearrangement uses TRBV10-2 and TRBJ2-7, with a tentative D call TRBD2 (5 bases). V was trimmed by 5 bases and J by 1 base, leaving 15 bases between them. The CDR3 consists of 15 residues. Germline CDR1 WSHSY, CDR2 SAAADI.

The CDR3 nucleotides are TGTGCCAGCACCCCTAGCGGGAGCGTTACCGGGGAGCTGTTTTTT. It is translated as CASTPSGSVTGELFF. This chain uses TRBV6-5 with TRBJ2-2, with TRBD2 identical over 10 bases. Germline loops: CDR1 MNHEY, CDR2 SVGAGI. This CDR3 is built from 15 residues. Trimming at V came to 7 bases and at J to 5 bases, leaving 7 bases not matched to a gene.

This clone is a singleton in its sample. The V call is TRBV6-1, the J call TRBJ1-1; D is ambiguous. The CDR3 has 12 amino acids. Looked up from germline, CDR1 is MNHNS and CDR2 is SASEGT. The V gene lost 6 bases and the J gene lost 0 bases, with 5 bases spanning the gap. In DNA, the CDR3 is TGTGCCAGCAGCCCATTGAACACTGAAGCTTTCTTT. It codes for CASSPLNTEAFF.

In its sample, this clone was seen a few times. This chain's CDR3 is CAWSPKGTEAFF. CDR3 in DNA: TGTGCCTGGAGTCCCAAGGGCACTGAAGCTTTCTTT. The V and J genes are TRBV30 and TRBJ1-1; D remains ambiguous. Trimming shortened V by 2 bases and J by 4 bases, and 8 bases separated the two germline ends. The CDR3 contains 12 residues. Germline loops: CDR1 GTSNPN, CDR2 SVGIG (reference sequence).

The chain links TRBV7-2 to TRBJ1-2; D uncertain. The germline V gene encodes CDR1 SGHTA and CDR2 FQGNSA. The V end lost 1 base, the J end lost 6 bases, and 18 bases lay between the germline ends. This CDR3 has 16 amino acids. The CDR3 here is CASSLDPGVPIDGYTF. CDR3 sequence (DNA): TGTGCCAGCAGCTTAGATCCCGGGGTCCCAATCGATGGCTACACCTTC. Together with reference TRBV7-2 and TRBJ1-2, the CDR3 gives the full variable domain: GAGVSQSPSNKVTEKGKDVELRCDPISGHTALYWYRQSLGQGLEFLIYFQGNSAPDKSGLPSDRFSAERTGGSVSTLTIQRTQQEDSAVYLCASSLDPGVPIDGYTFGSGTRLTVV.

This clone was seen a few times. The chain employs TRBV10-1 and TRBJ1-1, with 8 bases identical to TRBD1. The germline gives CDR1 WNHNN, CDR2 SYGVQD (reference sequence). This CDR3 has 14 amino acids. J was trimmed by 6 bases and V by 2 bases; bases with no gene match: 5. CDR3 amino acids: CASSERQGKAEAFF. DNA for the CDR3: TGCGCCAGCAGTGAGAGACAGGGGAAGGCTGAAGCTTTCTTT.

The genes are TRBV18 and TRBJ2-7; D might be TRBD2 (6 bases). Per germline, CDR1 KGHSH and CDR2 LQKENI. This CDR3 is 14 amino acids long. V lost 3 bases and J lost 7, with 16 bases in between. CDR3 sequence reads: CASSPPGLPEEQYF. The CDR3 bases are TGTGCCAGCTCACCGCCGGGACTCCCTGAGGAGCAGTACTTC.

This chain uses TRBV6-5 with TRBJ2-1, with TRBD2 matching 8 bases. Germline V gives CDR1 MNHEY, CDR2 SVGAGI. This CDR3 comprises 15 residues. With 6 bases clipped from V and 8 bases from J, the junction kept 12 bases outside the gene matches. The CDR3: CASSREREPVYEQFF. CDR3 sequence (DNA): TGTGCCAGCAGCCGTGAGCGGGAGCCGGTGTATGAGCAGTTCTTC.

This chain joins TRBV4-3 and TRBJ1-6; D unclear. Trimming removed 0 bases at V and 9 bases at J, with 6 bases between. The CDR3 spans 13 residues. CDR1 and CDR2 (germline): LGHNA, YSLEER. CDR3 sequence reads: CASSQDPISPLHF. CDR3 DNA sequence: TGCGCCAGCAGCCAAGATCCTATTTCACCCCTCCACTTT.

V usage is TRBV2 and J usage is TRBJ2-3, with 7 bases identical to TRBD1. Germline V gene lookup returns CDR1 SNHLY and CDR2 FYNNEI. The CDR3 runs to 15 residues. The junction had 11 bases not matched to a gene; V was cut back by 6 bases and J by 5 bases. CDR3 region: CASSYRQGMRDTQYF. DNA of the CDR3: TGTGCCAGCAGCTACCGACAGGGTATGAGAGATACGCAGTATTTT.

The gene calls are TRBV4-3 and TRBJ2-3; 12 bases map to TRBD2. V trimming: 4 bases; J trimming: 6 bases; junction bases outside the gene matches: 5. The CDR3 consists of 15 residues. Per germline, CDR1 LGHNA and CDR2 YSLEER. In DNA form, the CDR3 reads TGCGCCAGCAGCCGACTAGCGGGAGACAGCGATACGCAGTATTTT. This gives the protein CASSRLAGDSDTQYF.

The chain recombines TRBV5-6 with TRBJ2-4; 8 positions agree with TRBD2. There are 13 residues in the CDR3. Germline lookup yields CDR1 SGHDT and CDR2 YYEEEE. The V and J ends lost 1 base and 7 bases, in that order; junction bases with no gene match: 1. In DNA, the CDR3 is TGTGCCAGCAGCTTGAGCGGGAGCAACATTCAGTACTTC. This sequence encodes CASSLSGSNIQYF.

This rearrangement joins TRBV7-9 to TRBJ2-6; 8 bases agree with TRBD2. CDR1 and CDR2 from the germline V gene are SEHNR and FQNEAQ (reference sequence). After removal of 5 bases from V and 0 bases from J, the junction contained 12 bases not matched to a gene. The CDR3 is 19 amino acids. CDR3 protein: CASSPIGGAPSSGANVLTF. CDR3 DNA sequence: TGTGCCAGCAGCCCTATCGGGGGGGCCCCCAGCTCTGGGGCCAACGTCCTGACTTTC.

This rearrangement joins TRBV19 to TRBJ1-2; weak D call: TRBD1 (5 bases). Trimming left V 3 bases short and J 5 bases short, with 10 bases between. The CDR3 has 13 residues. From germline, CDR1 is LNHDA and CDR2 SQIVND (reference sequence). The CDR3 spells CASSIGTEYGYTF. The CDR3 DNA follows: TGTGCCAGTAGTATCGGGACGGAGTATGGCTACACCTTC.

The rearrangement uses TRBV4-3 and TRBJ1-2, with D hard to call. Germline V gene sequence: CDR1 LGHNA, CDR2 YSLEER. The CDR3 is made up of 14 amino acids. V was clipped by 3 bases and J by 4 bases, with 12 bases between them. The CDR3 DNA reads TGCGCCAGCAGCCATCTTGGACTCAGCTATGGCTACACCTTC. Residues: CASSHLGLSYGYTF.

The V gene is TRBV4-2, the J gene TRBJ2-2; 8 nucleotides match TRBD1. Trimming cost V 4 bases and J 5 bases; bases outside gene matches: 3. The CDR3 loop spans 14 amino acids. Germline V gene data show CDR1 as LGHNA and CDR2 as YNFKEQ. CDR3 in DNA: TGTGCCAGCAGCCCCCGACAGGGGACCGGGGAGCTGTTTTTT. This gives the protein CASSPRQGTGELFF.

Only one count was recorded for this clone. The genes are TRBV4-1 and TRBJ2-5, with TRBD2 identical over 12 bases. Germline trimming cut 3 bases from V and 5 bases from J; bases unmatched to any gene: 16. Germline-derived CDR1 and CDR2 are MGHRA and YSYEKL. The CDR3 has 19 amino acids. The CDR3 loop reads CASSHTSGLAGTLGETQYF. Written as DNA, the CDR3 is TGCGCCAGCAGCCATACCAGCGGACTAGCGGGGACCCTCGGGGAGACCCAGTACTTC.

The chain links TRBV7-2 to TRBJ1-5; D uncertain. V lost 3 bases and J 3 bases, leaving 12 bases between the germline ends. The CDR3 extends over 15 amino acids. Germline CDR1 reads SGHTA; CDR2 reads FQGNSA. The CDR3 DNA reads as TGTGCCAGCAGCTTCCTAGAATTGCCCAATCAGCCCCAGCATTTT. It specifies CASSFLELPNQPQHF.

The chain joins TRBV10-3 to TRBJ2-5; the D is unclear. Germline V lookup: CDR1 ENHRY, CDR2 SYGVKD. Between the trimmed V and J ends, which lost 3 bases and 9 bases, there was a span of 17 bases. The CDR3 consists of 14 residues. The CDR3 protein is CAISDRPDELSQYF. The CDR3 DNA is TGTGCCATCAGTGATCGCCCGGACGAGTTATCCCAGTACTTC.

V and J are TRBV30 and TRBJ1-2, with no clear D. CDR1 GTSNPN and CDR2 SVGIG come from the germline V gene (reference sequence). This CDR3 has 12 amino acids. Trimming took off 4 bases at V and 6 bases at J, with 12 bases between the two ends. This CDR3 is CAWTSATDGYTF. CDR3 nucleotides: TGTGCCTGGACTTCGGCAACGGATGGCTACACCTTC.

This clone was counted once. V and J are TRBV7-2 and TRBJ1-5; 10 positions agree with TRBD1. The ends lost 5 bases at V and 9 bases at J; junction bases unmatched: 4. This CDR3 contains 13 residues. Germline CDR1 is SGHTA and CDR2 is FQGNSA. CDR3 sequence reads: CASSLDRGPPQHF. The CDR3 region has the DNA TGTGCCAGCAGCCTCGACAGGGGGCCGCCCCAGCATTTT. Full variable domain (outside the CDR3, taken from reference TRBV7-2 and TRBJ1-5): GAGVSQSPSNKVTEKGKDVELRCDPISGHTALYWYRQSLGQGLEFLIYFQGNSAPDKSGLPSDRFSAERTGGSVSTLTIQRTQQEDSAVYLCASSLDRGPPQHFGDGTRLSIL.